The sequence of this T cell receptor (beta chain) was determined in a study of low-dose radiotherapy and immunotherapy resistance in tumors. Study summary: Cohort 1 patients were irradiated with 0.5 Gy fractions every 2 weeks to 6.5 Gy total. Patients took 300 mg oral aspirin daily for four cycles from cycle 1 day 1.

Time point reported: before trial treatment. Every donor was treated with nivolumab, ipilimumab, aspirin, low-dose cyclophosphamide and also low-dose radiotherapy. CDR3 length equals 13 residues. V gave up 6 bases and J gave up 3 bases, with 6 bases separating them. Germline V gene lookup returns CDR1 LGHNA and CDR2 YSLEER. TRAV- and TRBV-specific primers, spanning alpha and beta chains, primed first-strand cDNA. For amplifying TCRs, the PCR ran for around 20 cycles with Phusion, which was used together with a constant-region primer and the adapter on the V primers. mRNA that had been isolated underwent amplification through in vitro transcription. TCRdb redid the calling of the reads with MiXCR, one entry per CDR3 protein. The sample has 75,000 to 95,000 distinct CDR3 sequences, approximately 20% seen once; the top ten hold more than 4.5%.

The chain recombines TRBV4-3 with TRBJ2-6; D is unresolved. The material was PBMCs, obtained before treatment. The source is a male donor with prostate cancer. The CDR3: CASSEHGANVLTF. Written as DNA, the CDR3 is TGCGCCAGCAGTGAGCATGGGGCCAACGTCCTGACTTTC.